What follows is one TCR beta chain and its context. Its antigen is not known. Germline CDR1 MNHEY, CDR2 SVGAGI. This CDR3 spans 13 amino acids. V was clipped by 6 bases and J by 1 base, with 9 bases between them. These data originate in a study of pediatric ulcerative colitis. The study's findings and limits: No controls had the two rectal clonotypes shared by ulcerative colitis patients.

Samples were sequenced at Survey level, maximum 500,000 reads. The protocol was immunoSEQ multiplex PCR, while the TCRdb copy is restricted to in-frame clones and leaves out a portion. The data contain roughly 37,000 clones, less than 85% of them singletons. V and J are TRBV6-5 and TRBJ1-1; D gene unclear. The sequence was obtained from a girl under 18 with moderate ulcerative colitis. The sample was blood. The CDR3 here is CASRRTGNTEAFF. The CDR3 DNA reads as TGTGCCAGCAGACGGACGGGGAACACTGAAGCTTTCTTT.